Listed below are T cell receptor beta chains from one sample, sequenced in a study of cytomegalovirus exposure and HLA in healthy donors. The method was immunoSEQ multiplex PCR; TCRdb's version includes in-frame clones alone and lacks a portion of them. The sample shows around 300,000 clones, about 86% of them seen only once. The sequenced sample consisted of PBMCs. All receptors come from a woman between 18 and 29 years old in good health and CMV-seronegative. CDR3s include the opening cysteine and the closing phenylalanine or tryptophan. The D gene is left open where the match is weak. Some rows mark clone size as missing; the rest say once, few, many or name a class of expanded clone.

CASSPDRGLMNTEAFF	TGCGCCAGCAGCCCGGACAGGGGGCTAATGAACACTGAAGCTTTCTTT	TRBV5-1	TRBJ1-1	TRBD1	-
CASSLDLGTTGELFF	TGCGCCAGCAGCTTGGACCTCGGGACTACCGGGGAGCTGTTTTTT	TRBV5-1	TRBJ2-2	-	-
CASSGSISPNQPQHF	TGTGCCAGCAGCGGCTCCATCTCCCCCAATCAGCCCCAGCATTTT	TRBV7-6	TRBJ1-5	-	-
CASSLFSGEGTYEQYF	TGCGCCAGCAGCCTTTTTAGCGGGGAAGGAACCTACGAGCAGTACTTC	TRBV4-3	TRBJ2-7	TRBD2	-
CASSLYRPPNTEAFF	TGCGCCAGCAGCTTGTACAGGCCACCGAACACTGAAGCTTTCTTT	TRBV5-1	TRBJ1-1	-	-
CSVPGTGDYNEQFF	TGCAGCGTCCCCGGGACAGGGGATTACAATGAGCAGTTCTTC	TRBV29-1	TRBJ2-1	TRBD1	-
CASSIQGFSGNTIYF	TGTGCCAGCAGTATCCAGGGATTTTCTGGAAACACCATATATTTT	TRBV6-5	TRBJ1-3	-	once
CASSLGQGSYNEQFF	TGCGCCAGCAGCTTGGGACAGGGCTCCTACAATGAGCAGTTCTTC	TRBV5-1	TRBJ2-1	TRBD1	few
CASRQGSNTDTQYF	TGTGCCAGCAGGCAAGGGAGTAACACAGATACGCAGTATTTT	TRBV7-2	TRBJ2-3	-	-
CASSATGVPNEKLFF	TGTGCCAGCAGCGCCACCGGGGTCCCTAATGAAAAACTGTTTTTT	TRBV11-2	TRBJ1-4	-	-
CASSPLAANYGYTF	TGTGCCAGCAGTCCTCTGGCAGCTAACTATGGCTACACCTTC	TRBV27	TRBJ1-2	-	-
CASSYNEGWDQPQHF	TGTGCCAGCAGTTACAATGAGGGATGGGATCAGCCCCAGCATTTT	TRBV6-5	TRBJ1-5	-	-
CASTVDGRDTEAFF	TGTGCCAGCACCGTCGATGGCAGGGACACTGAAGCTTTCTTT	TRBV9	TRBJ1-1	-	-
CASSGQEYTEAFF	TGTGCCAGCAGTGGACAGGAGTACACTGAAGCTTTCTTT	TRBV6-1	TRBJ1-1	-	once
CSGRTGTGALNTEAFF	TGCAGCGGAAGAACCGGGACAGGGGCCCTGAACACTGAAGCTTTCTTT	TRBV29-1	TRBJ1-1	TRBD1	-
CASRPGISSSYEQYF	TGTGCCAGCAGACCCGGGATTTCGAGCTCCTACGAGCAGTACTTC	TRBV6-5	TRBJ2-7	-	-
CASSSTSQGTYEQYF	TGCGCCAGCAGCTCCACGTCACAGGGGACCTACGAGCAGTACTTC	TRBV4-1	TRBJ2-7	TRBD1	-
CAWSPGRPSYNEQFF	TGTGCCTGGAGCCCCGGGAGGCCCTCCTACAATGAGCAGTTCTTC	TRBV30	TRBJ2-1	TRBD2	few
CASSAGTSGRGETQYF	TGTGCCAGCAGCGCCGGGACTAGCGGGAGAGGGGAGACCCAGTACTTC	TRBV9	TRBJ2-5	TRBD2	-
CASSMRTQETQYF	TGTGCCAGTAGTATGAGAACCCAAGAGACCCAGTACTTC	TRBV19	TRBJ2-5	-	-
CASFVGGSSMNTEAFF	TGTGCCAGCTTCGTCGGAGGTTCCTCCATGAACACTGAAGCTTTCTTT	TRBV28	TRBJ1-1	-	-
CASSLQAGSSYEQYF	TGTGCCAGCAGCTTACAGGCGGGAAGCTCCTACGAGCAGTACTTC	TRBV7-7	TRBJ2-7	-	few
CAISGSEGVGAKNIQYF	TGTGCCATCAGTGGGTCAGAGGGGGTAGGAGCCAAAAACATTCAGTACTTC	TRBV10-3	TRBJ2-4	-	-
CAAAGVGNQPQHF	TGTGCCGCCGCGGGCGTTGGCAATCAGCCCCAGCATTTT	TRBV30	TRBJ1-5	-	-
CASSPGTGRAGELFF	TGTGCCAGCTCACCTGGCACGGGAAGGGCCGGGGAGCTGTTTTTT	TRBV18	TRBJ2-2	-	-
CASTVRDEQFF	TGTGCCAGCACCGTCAGGGATGAGCAGTTCTTC	TRBV28	TRBJ2-1	-	-
CASSSPSGFGGDTQYF	TGTGCCAGCAGTTCCCCGTCAGGGTTCGGGGGAGATACGCAGTATTTT	TRBV6-6	TRBJ2-3	-	-
CAWSVNRNYGYTF	TGTGCCTGGAGTGTAAACAGGAACTATGGCTACACCTTC	TRBV30	TRBJ1-2	-	-
CASRSLATGGFYGYTF	TGTGCCAGCAGGAGCTTAGCGACAGGGGGCTTCTATGGCTACACCTTC	TRBV2	TRBJ1-2	TRBD1	-
CASSLRTGEDGYTF	TGCGCCAGCAGCCTCCGGACAGGGGAGGATGGCTACACCTTC	TRBV4-3	TRBJ1-2	TRBD1	once
CAWSGDSGGYNEQFF	TGTGCCTGGAGTGGGGATAGCGGGGGCTATAATGAGCAGTTCTTC	TRBV30	TRBJ2-1	TRBD2	-
CAISGLSANYGYTF	TGTGCCATCAGCGGGTTGTCCGCTAACTATGGCTACACCTTC	TRBV10-3	TRBJ1-2	-	-
CASSLIPGLAGGNEQFF	TGCGCCAGCAGCCTAATACCGGGACTAGCGGGGGGGAATGAGCAGTTCTTC	TRBV4-1	TRBJ2-1	TRBD2	-
CASSRTGRPETQYF	TGCGCCAGCAGCCGGACAGGGCGTCCAGAGACCCAGTACTTC	TRBV4-1	TRBJ2-5	TRBD1	-
CASSRGLAGIGELFF	TGTGCCAGTAGTAGGGGACTAGCGGGGATTGGGGAGCTGTTTTTT	TRBV19	TRBJ2-2	TRBD2	-
CASRPGAGANVLTF	TGTGCCAGCAGGCCAGGGGCTGGGGCCAACGTCCTGACTTTC	TRBV6-5	TRBJ2-6	-	-
CASTNDGTGGGYTF	TGCGCCAGCACAAACGATGGGACAGGGGGCGGCTACACCTTC	TRBV5-1	TRBJ1-2	TRBD1	-
CSVWWSGKAYEQYF	TGCAGCGTTTGGTGGTCAGGGAAAGCCTACGAGCAGTACTTC	TRBV29-1	TRBJ2-7	-	-
CASSEGHRATPDYGYTF	TGTGCCAGCAGTGAGGGGCACAGGGCGACGCCCGACTATGGCTACACCTTC	TRBV28	TRBJ1-2	-	-
CASRAVNYGYTF	TGTGCCAGCCGCGCGGTTAACTATGGCTACACCTTC	TRBV28	TRBJ1-2	-	-
CASSYSGTFSYNEQFF	TGTGCCAGCAGTTACTCGGGGACATTCTCCTACAATGAGCAGTTCTTC	TRBV6-5	TRBJ2-1	-	-
CASSYLGGQYF	TGTGCCAGCAGTTACTTAGGGGGGCAGTACTTC	TRBV6-5	TRBJ2-7	-	-
CASSISTGGTGEKLFF	TGTGCCAGTAGTATCTCGACAGGGGGTACGGGAGAAAAACTGTTTTTT	TRBV19	TRBJ1-4	TRBD1	-
CSVDLAGSFYGYTF	TGCAGCGTTGATCTGGCGGGATCCTTCTATGGCTACACCTTC	TRBV29-1	TRBJ1-2	-	-
CAWSVGDYEQYF	TGTGCCTGGAGTGTAGGGGACTACGAGCAGTACTTC	TRBV30	TRBJ2-7	-	once
CASSQAKKAFF	TGTGCCAGCAGTCAAGCCAAGAAAGCTTTCTTT	TRBV6-5	TRBJ1-1	-	-